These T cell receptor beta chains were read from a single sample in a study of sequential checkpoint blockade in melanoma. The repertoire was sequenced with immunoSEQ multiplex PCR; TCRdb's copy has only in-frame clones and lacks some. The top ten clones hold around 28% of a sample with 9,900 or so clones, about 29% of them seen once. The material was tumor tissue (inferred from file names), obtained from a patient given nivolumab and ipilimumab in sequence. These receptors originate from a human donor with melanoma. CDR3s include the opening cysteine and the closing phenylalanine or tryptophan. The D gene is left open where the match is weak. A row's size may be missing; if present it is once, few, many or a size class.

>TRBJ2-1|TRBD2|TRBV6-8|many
CASSRRGGAYNEQFF
TGTGCCAGCAGCCGCCGCGGGGGTGCCTACAATGAGCAGTTCTTC
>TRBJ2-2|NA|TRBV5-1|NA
CASSFTPGPDTGELFF
TGCGCCAGCAGCTTCACACCGGGCCCGGACACCGGGGAGCTGTTTTTT
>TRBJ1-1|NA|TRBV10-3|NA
CAISRGVVGNTEAFF
TGTGCCATCTCAAGGGGGGTAGTGGGGAACACTGAAGCTTTCTTT
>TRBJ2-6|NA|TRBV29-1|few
CSVEEWSRPSGANVLTF
TGCAGCGTTGAAGAATGGAGCAGACCCTCTGGGGCCAACGTCCTGACTTTC
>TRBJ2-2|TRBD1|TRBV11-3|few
CASSRNIGQGAGELFF
TGTGCCAGCAGCCGGAATATAGGACAGGGGGCCGGGGAGCTGTTTTTT
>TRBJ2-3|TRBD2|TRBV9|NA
CASSAQRGTDTQYF
TGTGCCAGCAGTGCCCAGCGGGGGACAGATACGCAGTATTTT
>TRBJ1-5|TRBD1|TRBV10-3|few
CATGGTGGSNQPQHF
TGTGCCACTGGGGGAACAGGGGGAAGCAATCAGCCCCAGCATTTT
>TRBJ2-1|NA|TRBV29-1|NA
CSVAGPNNEQFF
TGCAGCGTTGCAGGGCCTAACAATGAGCAGTTCTTC
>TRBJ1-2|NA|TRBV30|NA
CAWSVGYGYTF
TGTGCCTGGAGTGTGGGCTATGGCTACACCTTC
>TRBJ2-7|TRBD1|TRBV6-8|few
CASRDLGTGSGEQYF
TGTGCCAGCAGGGACCTCGGGACAGGGTCTGGGGAGCAGTACTTC
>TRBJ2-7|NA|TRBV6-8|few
CASSKRTDIYEQYF
TGTGCCAGCAGTAAACGGACCGACATTTACGAGCAGTACTTC
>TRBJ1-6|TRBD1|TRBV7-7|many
CASSRRQGTYNSPLHF
TGTGCCAGCAGCCGAAGACAGGGGACCTATAATTCACCCCTCCACTTT
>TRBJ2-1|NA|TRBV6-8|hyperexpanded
CASQRDFQAEQFF
TGTGCCAGTCAGAGGGACTTCCAGGCTGAGCAGTTCTTC
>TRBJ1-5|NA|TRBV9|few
CASSDLMEPQHF
TGTGCCAGCAGTGACTTGATGGAGCCCCAGCATTTT
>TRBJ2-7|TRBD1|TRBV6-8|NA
CASSPGQDSYEQYF
TGTGCCAGCTCCCCCGGACAGGACTCCTACGAGCAGTACTTC
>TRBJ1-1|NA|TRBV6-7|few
CASSEVRSLSLNTEAFF
TGTGCCAGCAGTGAAGTTCGGTCCCTATCCCTGAACACTGAAGCTTTCTTT
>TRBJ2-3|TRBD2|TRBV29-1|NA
CSAGGQRGTTDTQYF
TGCAGCGCGGGGGGCCAGCGGGGGACCACAGATACGCAGTATTTT
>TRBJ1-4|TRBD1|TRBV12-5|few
CASGYQGAREKLFF
TGTGCCAGCGGGTACCAGGGGGCTCGGGAAAAACTGTTTTTT
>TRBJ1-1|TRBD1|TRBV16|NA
CASSHGTGMNTEAFF
TGTGCCAGCAGCCACGGGACAGGGATGAACACTGAAGCTTTCTTT
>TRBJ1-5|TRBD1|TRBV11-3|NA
CASSARQGASQPQHF
TGTGCCAGCAGCGCCAGACAGGGGGCAAGTCAGCCCCAGCATTTT
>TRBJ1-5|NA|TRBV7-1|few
CASSSQGNQPQHF
TGTGCCAGCAGCTCACAGGGAAATCAGCCCCAGCATTTT
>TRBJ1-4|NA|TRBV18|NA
CASSPPSQPEKLFF
TGTGCCAGCTCACCACCGTCCCAGCCAGAAAAACTGTTTTTT
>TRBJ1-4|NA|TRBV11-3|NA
CASSLVTGNNEKLFF
TGTGCCAGCAGCTTAGTAACAGGAAATAATGAAAAACTGTTTTTT
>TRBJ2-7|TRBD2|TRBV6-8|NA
CASSHRTSSYEQYF
TGTGCCAGCAGTCACAGGACTAGCTCCTACGAGCAGTACTTC
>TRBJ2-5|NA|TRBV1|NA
CTSSQDLQRGGQETQYF
TGCACCAGCAGCCAAGATCTCCAGCGGGGGGGCCAAGAGACCCAGTACTTC
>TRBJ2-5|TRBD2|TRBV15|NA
CATSRENLLAKETQYF
TGTGCCACCAGCAGAGAGAATTTACTAGCGAAGGAGACCCAGTACTTC
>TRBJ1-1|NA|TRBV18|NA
CASSPRNQGLDTEAFF
TGTGCCAGCTCACCCCGAAACCAGGGGTTAGACACTGAAGCTTTCTTT